This TCR beta chain came from a study of blood T cell repertoires in COVID-19. About the study: Samples came from the United States, Italy and Spain, spanning acute and convalescent COVID-19.

J was trimmed by 2 bases and V by 4 bases; bases with no gene match: 17. Germline CDR1 is ENHRY and CDR2 is SYGVKD. The CDR3 sequence is 19 residues long. The protocol was immunoSEQ multiplex PCR, while the TCRdb copy is restricted to in-frame clones and leaves out a portion. This sample yields about 110,000 clones, of which over 75% are seen a single time; approximately 4.1% belongs to the top ten. This TCR was recovered from a woman between 70 and 85 years old with acute or convalescent COVID-19. Input material: peripheral blood. This chain links TRBV10-3 with TRBJ2-3, with 8 bases that match TRBD2. CDR3 bases: TGTGCCATCAGTGTAACGAGGGGGGGATTAGCGGGAACCACAGATACGCAGTATTTT. Residues: CAISVTRGGLAGTTDTQYF.